The 15 T cell receptor beta chains below all came from one sample that was sequenced in a study of response to subunit inactivated influenza vaccine. TCRdb recomputed calls from the RT-PCR reads with MiXCR, one row per CDR3 protein. The data contain hundreds of thousands of distinct CDR3 sequences, 15% to 17% of them singletons. The specimen was PBMCs from blood, collected 11 to 12 days after vaccination. All receptors come from a man aged 50 to 60 who received an inactivated influenza vaccine.

This clonotype occurred a few times. The chain uses TRBV11-2 and TRBJ2-1; D is unclear. Trimming removed 9 bases from V and 9 bases from J, with 12 bases in between. CDR3 size: 11 residues. Germline values: CDR1 SGHAT, CDR2 FQNNGV. CDR3 sequence reads: CASKGRSEQFF. CDR3 coding DNA: TGTGCCAGTAAAGGACGCAGTGAGCAGTTCTTC.

This clonotype was counted a few times. CDR3 sequence (DNA): TGTGCCAGCAGTTTAGGACTAGCGGACTTCACAGATACGCAGTATTTT. Residues: CASSLGLADFTDTQYF. J is TRBJ2-3 and V is TRBV28; 10 bases agree with TRBD2. CDR3 size: 16 residues. Germline CDR1 is MDHEN and CDR2 is SYDVKM. Trimming cost V 2 bases and J 2 bases; bases outside gene matches: 4.

This clonotype was counted a few times. V usage is TRBV2 and J usage is TRBJ2-1; the match to TRBD1 covers 8 bases. Germline V gives CDR1 SNHLY, CDR2 FYNNEI. The trim removed 2 bases at V and 9 bases at J, leaving 9 bases unmatched. The length of the CDR3 is 15 residues. The chain's CDR3 is CASSENWQGAVEQFF. Written as DNA, the CDR3 is TGTGCCAGCAGTGAAAATTGGCAGGGGGCCGTTGAGCAGTTCTTC.

This clonotype was counted between two and nine times. The rearrangement joins TRBV28 to TRBJ2-5, with 8 bases lining up with TRBD2. V was clipped by 3 bases and J by 5 bases; unmatched bases: 8. Germline CDR1 reads MDHEN; CDR2 reads SYDVKM. The CDR3 extends over 15 amino acids. In DNA form, the CDR3 reads TGTGCCAGCAGTTTGGATCCGGGAGGGAAGGAGACCCAGTACTTC. It yields the protein CASSLDPGGKETQYF.

The chain links TRBV7-6 to TRBJ2-1; TRBD2 aligns across 13 bases. Unmatched junction bases numbered 9, after V lost 1 base and J lost 6 bases. Germline V gives CDR1 SGHVS, CDR2 FNYEAQ. The CDR3 sequence is 18 residues long. The CDR3 sequence: CASSLGVTSGRAGNEQFF. The CDR3 region has the DNA TGTGCCAGCAGCTTAGGAGTTACTAGCGGGAGGGCGGGCAATGAGCAGTTCTTC.

V and J are TRBV7-6 and TRBJ1-3; D ambiguous. V lost 2 bases and J 2 bases, leaving 10 bases between the germline ends. The germline V gene encodes CDR1 SGHVS and CDR2 FNYEAQ. The CDR3 is 15 amino acids. CDR3: CASSLSKGAGNTIYF. The CDR3 nucleotides are TGTGCCAGCAGCTTAAGTAAGGGCGCTGGAAACACCATATATTTT.

The sample holds a few counts of this clonotype. The rearrangement links TRBV20-1 to TRBJ2-1, with a weak D call TRBD2 (6 bases). V lost 3 bases to trimming and J lost 10 bases, with 10 bases between them. CDR3 length: 11 residues. The germline gives CDR1 DFQATT, CDR2 SNEGSKA (reference sequence). The CDR3 region is CSASGSGEQFF. DNA of the CDR3: TGCAGTGCTAGCGGGAGCGGCGAGCAGTTCTTC.

Points on this clonotype: A much more abundant neighbour one base away suggests this may be a read error. The V call is TRBV7-2, the J call TRBJ2-1, with D possibly being TRBD1 or TRBD2 (6 bases each). Per germline, CDR1 SGHTA and CDR2 FQGNSA. The V end lost 7 bases, the J end lost 0 bases, and 19 bases lay between the germline ends. The CDR3 length is 17 residues. CDR3 DNA: TGTGCCAGCAACACGGAAGGGGGGAAGAGCTCCTACAATGAGCAGTTCTTC. Residues: CASNTEGGKSSYNEQFF.

This chain links TRBV7-2 with TRBJ2-1; 10 nucleotides align to TRBD1. This CDR3 is built from 14 residues. The germline gives CDR1 SGHTA, CDR2 FQGNSA. Trimming removed 6 bases from V and 8 bases from J; junction bases left unmatched: 7. CDR3 protein: CASRGQGGGYEQFF. In nucleotides, the CDR3 is TGTGCCAGCAGAGGACAGGGGGGAGGTTATGAGCAGTTCTTC. Full variable domain (missing parts from reference TRBV7-2 and TRBJ2-1): GAGVSQSPSNKVTEKGKDVELRCDPISGHTALYWYRQSLGQGLEFLIYFQGNSAPDKSGLPSDRFSAERTGGSVSTLTIQRTQQEDSAVYLCASRGQGGGYEQFFGPGTRLTVL.

This clonotype was picked up a small number of times. This chain joins TRBV13 and TRBJ1-1; 7 bases agree with TRBD1. V was pared by 5 bases and J by 4 bases, with 7 bases of the junction left unmatched. The CDR3 has 14 amino acids. Germline V gives CDR1 PRHDT, CDR2 FYEKMQ (reference sequence). CDR3 amino acids: CASSTQYRGTEAFF. In DNA, the CDR3 is TGTGCCAGCAGCACCCAGTACAGGGGCACTGAAGCTTTCTTT.

The chain has TRBV20-1 and TRBJ2-7; D is ambiguous. V lost 3 bases, J lost 5 bases, and 17 bases lay in between. The CDR3 has 14 amino acids. In germline, CDR1 is DFQATT, CDR2 SNEGSKA (reference sequence). CDR3: CSASFSNSLNEQYF. In DNA, the CDR3 is TGCAGTGCTAGCTTTAGTAACAGTCTAAACGAGCAGTACTTC.

This rearrangement joins TRBV12-3 or TRBV12-4 to TRBJ2-7; D is tentatively TRBD1 or TRBD2 (5 bases each). CDR3 length equals 15 residues. Trimming took off 5 bases at V and 2 bases at J, with 16 bases between the two ends. Here the CDR3 reads CASSALGAGPYEQYF. The DNA for the CDR3 is TGTGCCAGCAGTGCCCTAGGGGCGGGCCCCTACGAGCAGTACTTC.

In its sample, this clonotype was seen a few times. V gene TRBV18 combines with J gene TRBJ1-2; possible D gene TRBD1, 5 bases. V gave up 1 base and J gave up 0 bases, with 6 bases separating them. Looked up from germline, CDR1 is KGHSH and CDR2 is LQKENI. The CDR3 contains 14 residues. CDR3 nucleotides: TGTGCCAGCTCACCACAGGGACCTAACTATGGCTACACCTTC. This gives the protein CASSPQGPNYGYTF.

The V and J genes are TRBV10-3 and TRBJ2-1, with 9 bases that match TRBD1. CDR1 and CDR2 from the germline V gene are ENHRY and SYGVKD. This CDR3 spans 14 amino acids. J lost 8 bases, V lost 4 bases, and 6 bases had no gene match. In DNA form, the CDR3 reads TGTGCCATCAGTGGAGGGACAGGGTCGGATGAGCAGTTCTTC. Protein sequence: CAISGGTGSDEQFF.

This clonotype occurred a few times. This chain uses TRBV11-2 with TRBJ2-5, with 11 bases aligning to TRBD2. The CDR3 contains 15 residues. Germline CDR1 SGHAT, CDR2 FQNNGV. V was clipped by 3 bases and J by 1 base; unmatched bases: 1. CDR3 residues: CASSFTSGGQETQYF. The CDR3, as DNA: TGTGCCAGCAGCTTCACTAGCGGGGGCCAAGAGACCCAGTACTTC.